Below, 3 T cell receptor beta chains from the same sample are listed, as sequenced in a study of cytomegalovirus exposure and HLA in healthy donors. The primer mix had 60 Vbeta and 13 Jbeta primers. This table comes from immunoSEQ multiplex PCR, and its TCRdb copy is limited to in-frame clones, with some not included. The sample includes about 150,000 clones, 79% of them seen just once. Sequenced sample: PBMCs. The source is a male donor in good health and CMV-seronegative.

A remark on this clone: Germline and junction disagree at one end, which may indicate a read error. This chain links TRBV7-9 with TRBJ2-5, with 7 nucleotides matching TRBD1. The length of the CDR3 is 15 residues. CDR1 is SEHNR and CDR2 is FQNEAQ in the germline V gene (reference sequence). CDR3 bases: TGTGCCAGCACCTTAATACAGGGGCTCCAAGAGACCCAGTACTTC. Its translation: CASTLIQGLQETQYF.

This clone was seen only once. The chain carries TRBV19 and TRBJ1-6, with a weak D call TRBD1 (5 bases). The CDR3 is made up of 16 amino acids. Germline-derived CDR1 and CDR2 are LNHDA and SQIVND (reference sequence). Trimming took 5 bases from V and 2 from J, leaving 13 bases between them. The CDR3 spells CASSPGLKPYNSPLHF. The DNA of the CDR3 is TGTGCCAGTAGTCCGGGACTTAAACCCTATAATTCACCCCTCCACTTT. Variable domain in full (rest from reference TRBV19 and TRBJ1-6): DGGITQSPKYLFRKEGQNVTLSCEQNLNHDAMYWYRQDPGQGLRLIYYSQIVNDFQKGDIAEGYSVSREKKESFPLTVTSAQKNPTAFYLCASSPGLKPYNSPLHFGNGTRLTVT.

The DNA for the CDR3 is TGCGCCAGCAGCCAAGAGTTCGGCGGGGGTGGCGATGAGCAGTTCTTC. It is translated as CASSQEFGGGGDEQFF. This rearrangement joins TRBV4-3 to TRBJ2-1, with 7 nucleotides matching TRBD2. V lost 0 bases and J lost 8; bases outside the gene matches: 10. The length of the CDR3 is 16 residues. Germline V gene sequence: CDR1 LGHNA, CDR2 YSLEER.